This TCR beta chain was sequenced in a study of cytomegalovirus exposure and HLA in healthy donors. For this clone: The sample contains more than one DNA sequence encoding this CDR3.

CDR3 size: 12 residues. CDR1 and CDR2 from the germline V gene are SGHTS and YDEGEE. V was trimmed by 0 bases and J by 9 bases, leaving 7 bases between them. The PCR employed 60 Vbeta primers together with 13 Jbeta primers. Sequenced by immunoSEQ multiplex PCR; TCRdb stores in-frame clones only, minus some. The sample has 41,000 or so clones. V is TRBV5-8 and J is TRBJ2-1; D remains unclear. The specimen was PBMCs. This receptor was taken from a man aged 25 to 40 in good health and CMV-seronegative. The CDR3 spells CASSLDSSEQFF. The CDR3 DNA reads TGTGCCAGCAGCTTGGACAGTTCTGAGCAGTTCTTC.